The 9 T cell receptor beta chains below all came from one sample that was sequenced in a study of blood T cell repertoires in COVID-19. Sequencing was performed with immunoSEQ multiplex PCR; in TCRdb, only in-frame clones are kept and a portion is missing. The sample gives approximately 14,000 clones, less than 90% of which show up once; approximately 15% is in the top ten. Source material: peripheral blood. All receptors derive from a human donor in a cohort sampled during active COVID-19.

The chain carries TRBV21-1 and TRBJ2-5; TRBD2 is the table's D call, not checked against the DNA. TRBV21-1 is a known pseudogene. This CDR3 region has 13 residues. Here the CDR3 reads CVLRREGPETQYF. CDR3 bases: TGTGTACTCAGGCGGGAGGGCCCAGAGACCCAGTACTTC.

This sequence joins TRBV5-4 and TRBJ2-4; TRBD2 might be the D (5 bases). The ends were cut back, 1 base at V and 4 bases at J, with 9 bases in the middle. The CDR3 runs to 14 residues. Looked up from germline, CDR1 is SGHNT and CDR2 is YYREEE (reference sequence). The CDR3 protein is CASSLLGGKNIQYF. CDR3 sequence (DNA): TGTGCCAGCAGCTTGTTGGGCGGGAAAAACATTCAGTACTTC.

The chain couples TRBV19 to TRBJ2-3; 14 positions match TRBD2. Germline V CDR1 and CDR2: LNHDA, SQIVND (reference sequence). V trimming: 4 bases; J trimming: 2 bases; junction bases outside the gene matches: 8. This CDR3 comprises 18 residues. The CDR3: CASSKGTSGSWITDTQYF. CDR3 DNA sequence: TGTGCCAGTAGTAAAGGGACTAGCGGGAGCTGGATCACAGATACGCAGTATTTT.

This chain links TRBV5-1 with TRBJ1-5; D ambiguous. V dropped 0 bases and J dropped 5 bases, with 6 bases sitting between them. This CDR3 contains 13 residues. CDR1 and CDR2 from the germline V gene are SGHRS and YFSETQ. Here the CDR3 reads CASSLGRDQPQHF. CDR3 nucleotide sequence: TGCGCCAGCAGCTTGGGCCGGGATCAGCCCCAGCATTTT.

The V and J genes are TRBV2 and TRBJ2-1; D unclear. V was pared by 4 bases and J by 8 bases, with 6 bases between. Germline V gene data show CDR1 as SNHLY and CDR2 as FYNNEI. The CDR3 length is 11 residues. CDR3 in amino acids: CASSVLDEQFF. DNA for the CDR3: TGTGCCAGCAGTGTTCTTGATGAGCAGTTCTTC.

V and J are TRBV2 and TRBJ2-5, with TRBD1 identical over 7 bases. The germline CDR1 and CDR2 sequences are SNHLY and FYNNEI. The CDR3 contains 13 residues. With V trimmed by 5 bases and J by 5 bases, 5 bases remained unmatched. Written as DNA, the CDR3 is TGTGCCAGCAGTTCACAGGGGTTGGAGACCCAGTACTTC. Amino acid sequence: CASSSQGLETQYF.

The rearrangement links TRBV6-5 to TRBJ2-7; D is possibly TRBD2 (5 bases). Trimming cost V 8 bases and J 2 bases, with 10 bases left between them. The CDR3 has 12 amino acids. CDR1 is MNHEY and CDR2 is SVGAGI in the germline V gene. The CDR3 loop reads CASRSVPYEQYF. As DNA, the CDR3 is TGTGCCAGCCGTAGCGTCCCCTACGAGCAGTACTTC.

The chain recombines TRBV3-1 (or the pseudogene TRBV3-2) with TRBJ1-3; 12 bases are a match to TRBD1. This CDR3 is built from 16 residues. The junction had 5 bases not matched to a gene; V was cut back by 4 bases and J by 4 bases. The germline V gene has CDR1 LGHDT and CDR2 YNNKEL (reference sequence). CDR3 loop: CASSPPGQGAGNTIYF. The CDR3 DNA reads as TGTGCCAGCAGCCCCCCGGGACAGGGGGCGGGAAACACCATATATTTT.

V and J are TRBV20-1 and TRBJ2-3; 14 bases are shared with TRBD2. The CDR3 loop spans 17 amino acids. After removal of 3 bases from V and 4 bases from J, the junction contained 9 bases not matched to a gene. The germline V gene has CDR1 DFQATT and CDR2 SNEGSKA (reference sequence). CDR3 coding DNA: TGCAGTGCTAGTAGGGGGACTAGCGGGAGTCGCGCAGATACGCAGTATTTT. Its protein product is CSASRGTSGSRADTQYF.